This T cell receptor (beta chain) was captured by sequencing in a study of human T cells and chemical hapten exposure. Across the whole study: The patients, most of them female, presented with alopecia areata, totalis or universalis. Overall study results and limits: Expanded TCRs produced significantly more large CDR3 similarity clusters than controls did.

Described time point: pre-sensitization, week 0. Documented treatment: therapeutic diphenylcyclopropenone sensitization with weekly scalp DPC. People who gave samples had alopecia, were 18 to 70 years old, and were suitable for DPC. Points on this clonotype: Its target is unknown.

Individual cDNA molecules had unique molecular identifiers attached to them by the library. TCRdb itself ran the RACE reads through MiXCR, one entry per CDR3 protein. This repertoire shows fewer than 200,000 distinct CDR3 sequences, just under 30% found once; its top ten account for roughly 3%. The ends were cut back, 0 bases at V and 0 bases at J, with 7 bases in the middle. This CDR3 contains 15 residues. Germline assignment: CDR1 SGHRS and CDR2 YFSETQ. The J gene is TRBJ2-1, the V gene TRBV5-1, with D unresolved. The sample was whole blood, taken in connection with sensitization to the hapten diphenylcyclopropenone (DPC). The source of this sequence is a young woman with alopecia areata. Some clones in this sample may be carry-over from other donors' samples. In DNA form, the CDR3 reads TGCGCCAGCAGCTTGGGCTCAGCCTCCTACAATGAGCAGTTCTTC. This sequence encodes CASSLGSASYNEQFF.